Shown below are 8 T cell receptor beta chains from a single sample sequenced in a study of blood T cell repertoires in COVID-19. The data were produced by immunoSEQ multiplex PCR, yet TCRdb's version contains in-frame clones alone and is incomplete. The table lists approximately 180,000 clones, 76% of them singletons. The sequenced sample was PBMCs or T cells enriched from blood (not recorded which). The receptors come from a woman between 45 and 60 years old with acute COVID-19.

The chain employs TRBV4-2 and TRBJ1-2, with TRBD1 matching over 7 bases. Per the germline V gene, CDR1 is LGHNA and CDR2 is YNFKEQ. This CDR3 has 17 amino acids. Trimming cost V 3 bases and J 4 bases; bases outside gene matches: 14. The CDR3 coding sequence is TGTGCCAGCAGCCAGGCCTCCCGACAGGGATTGCGCTATGGCTACACCTTC. Its protein is CASSQASRQGLRYGYTF.

This clone turned up a few times. V usage is TRBV19 and J usage is TRBJ1-6; TRBD1 agrees at 8 bases. With V trimmed by 4 bases and J by 10 bases, 12 bases remained unmatched. This CDR3 spans 16 amino acids. Germline V gene data show CDR1 as LNHDA and CDR2 as SQIVND (reference sequence). CDR3 sequence: CASSTPAGTGKSPLHF. The CDR3 DNA reads as TGTGCCAGTAGTACCCCTGCCGGGACAGGTAAATCACCCCTCCACTTT.

This clone was detected once. This chain links TRBV24-1 with TRBJ2-5; 10 bases agree with TRBD1. This CDR3 is built from 15 residues. The V segment lost 3 bases and the J segment 2 bases; nucleotides outside the gene matches: 2. Germline V gives CDR1 KGHDR, CDR2 SFDVKD. The CDR3 loop is CATSDGQGGQETQYF. In DNA, the CDR3 is TGTGCCACCAGTGATGGACAGGGGGGACAAGAGACCCAGTACTTC.

The chain joins TRBV6-5 to TRBJ2-2; TRBD1 is a possible D gene (6 bases). Trimming removed 0 bases from V and 6 bases from J, with 8 bases in between. This CDR3 has 14 amino acids. Germline V gene sequence: CDR1 MNHEY, CDR2 SVGAGI. CDR3 protein: CASSYSSGAGELFF. The CDR3 DNA follows: TGTGCCAGCAGTTACTCCTCAGGGGCCGGGGAGCTGTTTTTT.

The rearrangement joins TRBV4-1 to TRBJ2-1, with 8 bases fitting TRBD1. CDR3 size: 15 residues. Germline V gene lookup returns CDR1 MGHRA and CDR2 YSYEKL. The ends lost 2 bases at V and 7 bases at J; junction bases unmatched: 7. The CDR3 bases are TGCGCCAGCAGCCAACCCCGGGACAGGTCGAATGAGCAGTTCTTC. Translating gives CASSQPRDRSNEQFF.

The chain couples TRBV7-9 to TRBJ1-5; perhaps TRBD1 as D (5 bases). The CDR3 sequence is 12 residues long. CDR1 and CDR2 from the germline V gene are SEHNR and FQNEAQ (reference sequence). The ends were cut back, 5 bases at V and 11 bases at J, with 13 bases in the middle. The CDR3 DNA sequence: TGTGCCAGCAGCGGCGACAGTAGAGCCCAGCATTTT. Translated, it gives CASSGDSRAQHF.

In its sample, this clone was seen a few times. This chain uses TRBV5-1 with TRBJ1-1; 9 nucleotides align to TRBD1. CDR1 is SGHRS, CDR2 YFSETQ, per germline. V lost 4 bases, J lost 4 bases, and 8 bases stayed unmatched. There are 15 residues in the CDR3. The CDR3 sequence is CASSGGQGFGTEAFF. Here the CDR3 DNA reads TGCGCCAGCAGCGGCGGACAGGGGTTCGGCACTGAAGCTTTCTTT.

The rearrangement uses TRBV7-9 and TRBJ1-1; D ambiguous. This CDR3 has 12 amino acids. Trimming took 1 base from V and 4 from J, leaving 4 bases between them. Germline CDR1 and CDR2: SEHNR and FQNEAQ (reference sequence). CDR3 loop: CASSLGATEAFF. The CDR3, as DNA: TGTGCCAGCAGCTTAGGAGCCACTGAAGCTTTCTTT.